This TCR beta chain comes out of a study of cytomegalovirus exposure and HLA in healthy donors. Study-level results: Apart from CMV serostatus, no immune exposure information was available. Data from an earlier analysis indicated that most TCR beta V segments were productive either about 90% or about 30% of the time. There was a cluster of highly shared sequence variants that was likely a sequencing artifact.

V was shortened by 4 bases and J by 0 bases, with 6 bases between the two germline ends. The CDR3 is made up of 13 amino acids. Germline V CDR1 and CDR2: SGHDN, FVKESK. A note on this clone: The target antigen is unknown.

PCR involved 60 Vbeta and 13 Jbeta primers. Original methodology: As a later analysis found, there were 70 million to 90 million unique TCR beta chains, of which roughly 11 million were shared. Using immunoSEQ multiplex PCR, the repertoire was profiled, and TCRdb retains in-frame clones only, with some absent. Clone size and V and J calls were adopted from that table, with D and trimming inferred from the DNA. The sample contains 120,000 or so clones, approximately 80% of which appear only once. The sequence was collected from a human donor in good health. This sequence joins TRBV14 and TRBJ1-1, with D uncertain. The specimen sequenced was PBMCs. CDR3 nucleotides: TGTGCCAGCAGCCCCAACTTGAACACTGAAGCTTTCTTT. Translation gives CASSPNLNTEAFF.